One sample yielded the 27 T cell receptor beta chains listed below, sequenced in a study of PD-1 blockade in classical Hodgkin lymphoma. Each of the patients experienced relapse following autologous stem cell transplantation, and their brentuximab vedotin exposure differed. The table came from immunoSEQ multiplex PCR; TCRdb's copy has only in-frame clones and leaves some out. Altogether more than 85,000 clones are present, 80% to 95% being singletons, with the ten largest covering about 2.6%. This material consisted of peripheral blood mononuclear cells (PBMCs), taken before the second cycle of nivolumab. Source of these receptors: a human donor with classical Hodgkin lymphoma.

This chain uses TRBV5-4 with TRBJ1-1; D call uncertain. The CDR3 has 15 amino acids. Trimming took 1 base from V and 0 from J, leaving 10 bases between them. Germline loops: CDR1 SGHNT, CDR2 YYREEE (reference sequence). The CDR3 DNA sequence: TGTGCCAGCAGCTTGTCCAGATCAATGAACACTGAAGCTTTCTTT. Translated, it gives CASSLSRSMNTEAFF.

The V gene is TRBV5-4, the J gene TRBJ1-1; D gene unclear. The CDR3 spans 15 residues. CDR1 is SGHNT, CDR2 YYREEE, per germline (reference sequence). The V end was cut by 0 bases, the J end by 0 bases, with 9 bases between. In DNA, the CDR3 is TGTGCCAGCAGCTTGGAAAGGGCTATGAACACTGAAGCTTTCTTT. Translated, it gives CASSLERAMNTEAFF.

The chain joins TRBV25-1 to TRBJ2-7, with D maybe TRBD2 (5 bases). V was shortened by 5 bases and J by 7 bases, with 6 bases between the two germline ends. The CDR3 covers 10 residues. CDR1 is MGHDK, CDR2 SYGVNS, per germline. CDR3 nucleotide sequence: TGTGCCAGCAGTAGAGGGGAGCAGTACTTC. Its protein is CASSRGEQYF.

The chain carries TRBV2 and TRBJ2-7, with 10 bases lining up with TRBD1. Losses at the gene ends were 4 bases for V and 2 bases for J; bases not matched to a gene: 2. The CDR3 length is 14 residues. The germline V gene has CDR1 SNHLY and CDR2 FYNNEI. CDR3 sequence (DNA): TGTGCCAGCAGTGGGGACAGGGGACCCTACGAGCAGTACTTC. Its protein is CASSGDRGPYEQYF.

The chain links TRBV19 to TRBJ1-2; D is uncertain. Trimming left V 5 bases short and J 8 bases short, with 12 bases between. CDR1 LNHDA and CDR2 SQIVND come from the germline V gene (reference sequence). The CDR3 has 12 residues. CDR3 DNA: TGTGCCAGTAGTTACGGGGTTGCGGGCTACACCTTC. Translated, it gives CASSYGVAGYTF.

This chain joins TRBV28 and TRBJ1-4; 7 bases line up with TRBD1. Germline V gene sequence: CDR1 MDHEN, CDR2 SYDVKM. The CDR3 length is 18 residues. V trimming: 6 bases; J trimming: 0 bases; junction bases outside the gene matches: 13. The CDR3 DNA reads as TGTGCCAGCAGGATCCTCCCGGGACAGCGCTCAACTAATGAAAAACTGTTTTTT. Residues: CASRILPGQRSTNEKLFF.

This chain links TRBV7-2 with TRBJ2-7, with TRBD1 as a possible D gene (6 bases). Trimming removed 3 bases at V and 2 bases at J, with 11 bases between. Germline CDR1 SGHTA, CDR2 FQGNSA. This CDR3 is built from 14 residues. DNA of the CDR3: TGTGCCAGCAGCTTCGGGACAAATACCTACGAGCAGTACTTC. As protein: CASSFGTNTYEQYF.

The chain carries TRBV11-1 and TRBJ2-7; 12 bases are a match to TRBD2. The trim removed 5 bases at V and 5 bases at J, leaving 7 bases unmatched. The CDR3 consists of 15 residues. From germline, CDR1 is SGHAT and CDR2 FQDESV (reference sequence). CDR3 loop: CASSQRLAGDHEQYF. The CDR3 DNA sequence: TGTGCCAGCAGCCAAAGACTAGCGGGAGACCACGAGCAGTACTTC. The variable domain in full, completed from reference TRBV11-1 and TRBJ2-7, reads EAEVAQSPRYKITEKSQAVAFWCDPISGHATLYWYRQILGQGPELLVQFQDESVVDDSQLPKDRFSAERLKGVDSTLKIQPAELGDSAMYLCASSQRLAGDHEQYFGPGTRLTVT.

The V gene is TRBV19, the J gene TRBJ1-1; D is unresolved. This CDR3 contains 13 residues. CDR1 and CDR2 (germline): LNHDA, SQIVND (reference sequence). V was clipped by 8 bases and J by 3 bases, with 13 bases between them. CDR3 amino acids: CASYRRRDTEAFF. In DNA, the CDR3 is TGTGCCAGTTACCGCCGCCGGGACACTGAAGCTTTCTTT.

The chain links TRBV11-2 to TRBJ2-5; 9 bases match TRBD1. Germline-derived CDR1 and CDR2 are SGHAT and FQNNGV. The ends lost 5 bases at V and 5 bases at J; junction bases unmatched: 21. The CDR3 length is 19 residues. CDR3 region: CASSPGVGTGRLGGETQYF. DNA for the CDR3: TGTGCCAGCAGCCCTGGGGTGGGGACAGGGCGGTTGGGTGGGGAGACCCAGTACTTC.

This chain links TRBV9 with TRBJ2-2; tentative D call: TRBD1 (6 bases). CDR1 is SGDLS, CDR2 YYNGEE, per germline. This CDR3 spans 11 amino acids. V shed 6 bases and J shed 7 bases, with 7 bases lying between them. CDR3 residues: CASKQGGELFF. The CDR3 DNA reads TGTGCCAGCAAACAGGGCGGGGAGCTGTTTTTT.

Here the CDR3 reads CASSARSLGQPQHF. The CDR3 bases are TGTGCCAGCAGTGCGAGGTCCCTAGGTCAGCCCCAGCATTTT. The genes are TRBV6-1 and TRBJ1-5; D unclear. The germline CDR1 and CDR2 sequences are MNHNS and SASEGT. Trimming left V 4 bases short and J 6 bases short, with 13 bases between. The CDR3 runs 14 residues.

The chain couples TRBV18 to TRBJ2-5, with 11 bases identical to TRBD1. The V segment lost 5 bases and the J segment 5 bases; nucleotides outside the gene matches: 4. CDR3 length equals 14 residues. CDR1 is KGHSH, CDR2 LQKENI, per germline. This CDR3 is CASSWRDRGETQYF. The CDR3 nucleotides read TGTGCCAGCTCATGGCGGGACAGGGGGGAGACCCAGTACTTC.

This clone showed up just once. The rearrangement joins TRBV30 to TRBJ2-7, with TRBD1 matching over 10 bases. Trimming at V came to 3 bases and at J to 3 bases, leaving 5 bases not matched to a gene. Looked up from germline, CDR1 is GTSNPN and CDR2 is SVGIG (reference sequence). CDR3 length: 14 residues. This CDR3 reads CAWSSGTGVYEQYF. DNA for the CDR3: TGTGCCTGGAGCTCCGGGACAGGGGTCTACGAGCAGTACTTC.

As regards this clone: Germline is not matched at one junction end, which may reflect a read error. This rearrangement joins TRBV19 to TRBJ2-3, with D unclear. The CDR3 sequence is 11 residues long. The germline CDR1 and CDR2 sequences are LNHDA and SQIVND (reference sequence). CDR3 in DNA: TGTGCCAGTAGTATGGAAGATTCGCAGTATTTT. Translating it yields CASSMEDSQYF.

The chain recombines TRBV27 with TRBJ1-2, with TRBD1 matching over 11 bases. The CDR3 spans 18 residues. The V gene's germline CDR1 is MNHEY and CDR2 SMNVEV (reference sequence). J lost 3 bases, V lost 4 bases, and 13 bases had no gene match. The CDR3 reads CASSSIGWGQGDDYGYTF. The CDR3 nucleotides read TGTGCCAGCAGTTCAATTGGGTGGGGACAGGGGGACGACTATGGCTACACCTTC.

This chain joins TRBV10-3 and TRBJ1-3; D call uncertain. V was shortened by 6 bases and J by 0 bases, with 18 bases between the two germline ends. From germline, CDR1 is ENHRY and CDR2 SYGVKD. The CDR3 loop spans 17 amino acids. CDR3 sequence (DNA): TGTGCCATCAGGTCACTCCAGGACCCCACCTCTGGAAACACCATATATTTT. Its translation is CAIRSLQDPTSGNTIYF.

The chain links TRBV7-3 to TRBJ2-1; 13 positions agree with TRBD2. This CDR3 region has 18 residues. Looked up from germline, CDR1 is SGHTA and CDR2 is FQGTGA. The V segment lost 5 bases and the J segment 2 bases; nucleotides outside the gene matches: 9. The CDR3 sequence is CASSGPGLAGKAYNEQFF. The DNA of the CDR3 is TGTGCCAGCAGCGGACCGGGACTAGCGGGAAAGGCCTACAATGAGCAGTTCTTC.

This clone has a single count. The rearrangement joins TRBV19 to TRBJ1-5; D might be TRBD1 (5 bases). Germline CDR1 reads LNHDA; CDR2 reads SQIVND (reference sequence). The ends were cut back, 5 bases at V and 6 bases at J, with 11 bases in the middle. CDR3 size: 13 residues. The CDR3 sequence: CASSFGGTQPQHF. The CDR3 DNA sequence: TGTGCCAGTAGTTTCGGGGGTACTCAGCCCCAGCATTTT.

The chain links TRBV2 to TRBJ2-3; 7 bases fit TRBD1. V shed 10 bases, J shed 2 bases, and the junction held 9 bases outside the gene matches. The CDR3 extends over 14 amino acids. CDR1 is SNHLY and CDR2 is FYNNEI in the germline V gene. CDR3 sequence (DNA): TGTGCCACCAGACAGGGATTGAACACAGATACGCAGTATTTT. Its protein product is CATRQGLNTDTQYF.

CDR3 loop: CSVEKRESGSSYEQYF. CDR3 nucleotide sequence: TGCAGCGTTGAAAAGAGGGAGTCCGGAAGCTCCTACGAGCAGTACTTC. The chain combines TRBV29-1 with TRBJ2-7, with TRBD2 as a possible D gene (5 bases). V was cut by 2 bases and J by 0 bases, with 17 bases left in between. Germline CDR1 and CDR2: SQVTM and ANQGSEA. The CDR3 spans 16 residues.

The chain joins TRBV28 to TRBJ2-6, with D perhaps TRBD2 (5 bases). The V end was cut by 7 bases, the J end by 2 bases, with 18 bases between. This CDR3 comprises 17 residues. Germline lookup yields CDR1 MDHEN and CDR2 SYDVKM. The chain's CDR3 is CASTKINGLPGANVLTF. Here the CDR3 DNA reads TGTGCCAGCACTAAAATTAACGGACTGCCTGGGGCCAACGTCCTGACTTTC.

V gene TRBV7-2 combines with J gene TRBJ1-3; no clear D gene. This CDR3 has 16 residues. The ends were cut back, 2 bases at V and 4 bases at J, with 15 bases in the middle. Germline CDR1 and CDR2: SGHTA and FQGNSA. The CDR3 bases are TGTGCCAGCAGCTTAACTCCATCGCGTTTGGGAAACACCATATATTTT. Encoded protein: CASSLTPSRLGNTIYF.

The chain links TRBV5-1 to TRBJ2-3; D is unclear. The CDR3 runs 13 residues. CDR1 is SGHRS and CDR2 is YFSETQ in the germline V gene. Trimming cost V 1 base and J 3 bases, with 6 bases left between them. CDR3 sequence: CASSLQFTDTQYF. The CDR3 DNA reads TGCGCCAGCAGCTTGCAGTTTACAGATACGCAGTATTTT. Drawing the rest from reference TRBV5-1 and TRBJ2-3, the complete variable domain is KAGVTQTPRYLIKTRGQQVTLSCSPISGHRSVSWYQQTPGQGLQFLFEYFSETQRNKGNFPGRFSGRQFSNSRSEMNVSTLELGDSALYLCASSLQFTDTQYFGPGTRLTVL.

This sequence joins TRBV10-3 and TRBJ1-1; 10 bases line up with TRBD1. The CDR3 spans 14 residues. The J segment lost 6 bases and the V segment lost 7 bases, leaving 8 bases of the junction unmatched. The V gene's germline CDR1 is ENHRY and CDR2 SYGVKD. The CDR3 DNA follows: TGTGCCATCACCCGTGGGGACAGGGGATCTGAAGCTTTCTTT. Its translation: CAITRGDRGSEAFF.

The chain combines TRBV27 with TRBJ1-3; D unclear. Trimming shortened V by 0 bases and J by 4 bases, and 10 bases separated the two germline ends. CDR3 size: 15 residues. Germline V gene data show CDR1 as MNHEY and CDR2 as SMNVEV (reference sequence). The CDR3 coding sequence is TGTGCCAGCAGTTTATCCCCCCGCCCCGGAAACACCATATATTTT. Protein product: CASSLSPRPGNTIYF.

This chain uses TRBV5-1 with TRBJ1-3, with D uncertain. Germline loops: CDR1 SGHRS, CDR2 YFSETQ. This CDR3 is built from 15 residues. Trimming cost V 0 bases and J 0 bases, with 7 bases left between them. This CDR3 is CASSLAPFSGNTIYF. CDR3 bases: TGCGCCAGCAGCTTGGCTCCCTTCTCTGGAAACACCATATATTTT. Looking up the rest from reference TRBV5-1 and TRBJ1-3 gives the full variable domain: KAGVTQTPRYLIKTRGQQVTLSCSPISGHRSVSWYQQTPGQGLQFLFEYFSETQRNKGNFPGRFSGRQFSNSRSEMNVSTLELGDSALYLCASSLAPFSGNTIYFGEGSWLTVV.